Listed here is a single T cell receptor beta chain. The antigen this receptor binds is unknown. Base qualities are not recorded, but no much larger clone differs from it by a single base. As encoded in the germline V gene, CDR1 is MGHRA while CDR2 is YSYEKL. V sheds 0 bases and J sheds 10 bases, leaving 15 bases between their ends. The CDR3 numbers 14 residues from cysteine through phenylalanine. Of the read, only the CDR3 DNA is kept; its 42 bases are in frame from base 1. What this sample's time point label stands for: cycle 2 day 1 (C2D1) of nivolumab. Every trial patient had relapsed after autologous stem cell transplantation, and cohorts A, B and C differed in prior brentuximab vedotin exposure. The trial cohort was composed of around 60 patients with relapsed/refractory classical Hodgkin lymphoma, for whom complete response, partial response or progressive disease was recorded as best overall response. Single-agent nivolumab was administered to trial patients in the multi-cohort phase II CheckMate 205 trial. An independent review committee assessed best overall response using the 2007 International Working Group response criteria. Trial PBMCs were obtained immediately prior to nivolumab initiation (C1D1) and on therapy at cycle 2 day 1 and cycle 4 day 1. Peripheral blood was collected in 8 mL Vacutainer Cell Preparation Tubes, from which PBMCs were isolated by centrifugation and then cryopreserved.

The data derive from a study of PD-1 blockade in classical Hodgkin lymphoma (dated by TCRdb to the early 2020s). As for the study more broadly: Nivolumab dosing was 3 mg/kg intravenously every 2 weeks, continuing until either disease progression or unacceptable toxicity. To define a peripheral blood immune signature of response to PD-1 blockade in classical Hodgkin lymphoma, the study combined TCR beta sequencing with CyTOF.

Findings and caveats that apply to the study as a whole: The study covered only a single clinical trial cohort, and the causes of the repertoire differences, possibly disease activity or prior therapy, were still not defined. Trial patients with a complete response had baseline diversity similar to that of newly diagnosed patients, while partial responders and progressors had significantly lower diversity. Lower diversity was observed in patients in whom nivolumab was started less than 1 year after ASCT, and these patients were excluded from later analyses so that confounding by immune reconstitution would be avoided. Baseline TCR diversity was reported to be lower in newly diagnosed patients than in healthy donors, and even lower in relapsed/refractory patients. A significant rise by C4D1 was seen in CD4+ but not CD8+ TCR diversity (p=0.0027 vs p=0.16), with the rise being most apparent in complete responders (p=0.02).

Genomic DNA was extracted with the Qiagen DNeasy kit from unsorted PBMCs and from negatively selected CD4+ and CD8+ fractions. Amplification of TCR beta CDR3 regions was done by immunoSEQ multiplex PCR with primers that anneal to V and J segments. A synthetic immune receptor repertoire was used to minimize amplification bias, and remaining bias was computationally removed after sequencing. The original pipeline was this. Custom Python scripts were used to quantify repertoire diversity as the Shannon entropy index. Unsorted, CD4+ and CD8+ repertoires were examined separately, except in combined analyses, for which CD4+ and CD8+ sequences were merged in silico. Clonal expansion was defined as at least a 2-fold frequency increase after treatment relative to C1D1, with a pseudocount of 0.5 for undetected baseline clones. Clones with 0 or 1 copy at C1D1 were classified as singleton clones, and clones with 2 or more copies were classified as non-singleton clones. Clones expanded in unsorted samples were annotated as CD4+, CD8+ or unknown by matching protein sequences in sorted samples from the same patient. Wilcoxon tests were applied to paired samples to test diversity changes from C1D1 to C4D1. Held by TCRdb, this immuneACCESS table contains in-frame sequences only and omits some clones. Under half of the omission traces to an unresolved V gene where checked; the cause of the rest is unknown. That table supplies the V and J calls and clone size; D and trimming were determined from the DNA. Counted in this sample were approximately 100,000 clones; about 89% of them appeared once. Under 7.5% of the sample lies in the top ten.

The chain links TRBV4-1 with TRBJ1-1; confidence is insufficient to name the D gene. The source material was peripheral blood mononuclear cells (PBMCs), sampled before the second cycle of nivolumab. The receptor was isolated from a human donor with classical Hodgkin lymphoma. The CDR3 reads CASSQDALGLRAFF. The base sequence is TGCGCCAGCAGCCAAGATGCGCTTGGGCTCCGAGCTTTCTTT.